One and the same sample provided the 8 T cell receptor beta chains below, sequenced in a study of T-cell memory formation after mild COVID-19. TCRdb used MiXCR to reprocess the 5' RACE reads, holding one entry per CDR3 protein. The sample contains 550,000 to 600,000 distinct CDR3 sequences, 17% of which appear only once. Sequenced input: PBMCs or a T cell subset sorted from them (not recorded which). These receptor sequences come from an adult woman who had mild COVID-19 (a few samples of this study predate the infection). Cell type and time point are not known.

The chain uses TRBV9 and TRBJ2-1, with TRBD2 identical over 7 bases. The CDR3 is 16 amino acids. J gave up 5 bases and V 0 bases, and 8 bases lay outside the gene matches. In germline, CDR1 is SGDLS, CDR2 YYNGEE. The CDR3 loop reads CASSVALSGGHNEQFF. As DNA, the CDR3 is TGTGCCAGCAGCGTAGCCCTCTCGGGAGGCCACAATGAGCAGTTCTTC.

This clonotype was seen a few times. The chain is built from TRBV19 and TRBJ1-3; D possibly corresponds to TRBD1 (6 bases). CDR3 length: 14 amino acids. Trimming stripped 0 bases from V and 4 bases from J, with 7 bases between. Germline CDR1 reads LNHDA; CDR2 reads SQIVND (reference sequence). CDR3 residues: CASSIDRGGNTIYF. Written as DNA, the CDR3 is TGTGCCAGTAGTATAGACAGGGGAGGAAACACCATATATTTT.

This clonotype was counted between two and nine times. J is TRBJ2-1 and V is TRBV24-1, with TRBD2 identical over 10 bases. This CDR3 has 14 residues. J was trimmed by 9 bases and V by 7 bases; bases with no gene match: 8. Germline CDR1 reads KGHDR; CDR2 reads SFDVKD. CDR3 amino acids: CATSPSGTSVEQFF. As DNA, the CDR3 is TGTGCCACCAGCCCATCCGGGACTAGCGTTGAGCAGTTCTTC.

V and J are TRBV12-3 or TRBV12-4 and TRBJ2-7, with 9 bases that match TRBD1. The CDR3 is 15 residues long. V was clipped by 10 bases and J by 0 bases; unmatched bases: 10. The CDR3 sequence is CAISEDRGSSYEQYF. DNA for the CDR3: TGTGCCATCAGCGAGGACAGGGGAAGCTCCTACGAGCAGTACTTC.

CDR3 nucleotide sequence: TGTGCCAGCAGCGCGAATCCGGACGGGGAGGCTTTCTTT. Translation: CASSANPDGEAFF. The V call is TRBV7-3, the J call TRBJ1-1; D unclear. This CDR3 spans 13 amino acids. The germline V gene encodes CDR1 SGHTA and CDR2 FQGTGA. V lost 5 bases and J 11 bases, leaving 18 bases between the germline ends.

A note on this clonotype: The junction shows a germline mismatch at one end, possibly a read error. This chain uses TRBV20-1 with TRBJ2-1, with TRBD2 identical over 7 bases. Germline CDR1 and CDR2: DFQATT and SNEGSKA (reference sequence). The CDR3 totals 15 residues. CDR3 in amino acids: CSAPLEGGSYHEQFF. Here the CDR3 DNA reads TGCAGTGCTCCCCTGGAGGGAGGGTCCTACCATGAGCAGTTCTTC.

This chain links TRBV7-9 with TRBJ2-3; TRBD2 matches at 9 bases. V was pared by 5 bases and J by 5 bases, with 14 bases of the junction left unmatched. CDR1 is SEHNR, CDR2 FQNEAQ, per germline (reference sequence). This CDR3 is built from 17 residues. The CDR3 region has the DNA TGTGCCAGCAGCAAAGGTTGGGCGGGAGGGCCTGTAGATACGCAGTATTTT. As protein: CASSKGWAGGPVDTQYF.

This clonotype was counted only a few times. V and J are TRBV19 and TRBJ1-5, with 8 bases that match TRBD1. Germline trimming cut 3 bases from V and 1 base from J; bases unmatched to any gene: 8. The CDR3 extends over 17 amino acids. The germline V gene has CDR1 LNHDA and CDR2 SQIVND (reference sequence). CDR3 residues: CASSISRGRLSNQPQHF. The DNA for the CDR3 is TGTGCCAGTAGTATTAGCAGGGGGCGCCTCAGCAATCAGCCCCAGCATTTT.